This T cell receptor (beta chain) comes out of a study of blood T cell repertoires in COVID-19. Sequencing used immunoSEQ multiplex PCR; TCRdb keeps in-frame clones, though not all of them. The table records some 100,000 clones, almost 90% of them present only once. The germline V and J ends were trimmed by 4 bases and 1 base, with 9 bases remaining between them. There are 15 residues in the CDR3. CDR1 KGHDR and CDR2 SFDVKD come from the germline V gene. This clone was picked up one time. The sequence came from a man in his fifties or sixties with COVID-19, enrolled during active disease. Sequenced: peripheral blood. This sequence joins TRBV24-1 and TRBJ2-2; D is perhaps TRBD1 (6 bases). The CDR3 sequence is CATSETGQNTGELFF. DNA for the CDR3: TGTGCCACCAGTGAAACAGGGCAGAACACCGGGGAGCTGTTTTTT.